This T cell receptor beta chain came from a study of blood T cells in healthy people across ages. The use of a sample-barcoded 5' primer and a J-beta primer mix characterized a second PCR of about 7 to 12 cycles. Via MiXCR, TCRdb re-called the 5' RACE reads, giving one row per CDR3 protein. In the table there are 1 million or so distinct CDR3 sequences, over 35% of which are singletons. As concerns this clonotype: Its antigen is not known.

Study results and caveats: Diversity was higher, and naive CD4+ cells more numerous, in long-lived donors than in aged donors. In these data, TCR beta diversity tracked strongly with naive T cell percentage.

This receptor was taken from a woman aged 55 to 70 in good health. The specimen was blood.

The CDR3 is CASSVVVRSGGEQFF. DNA of the CDR3: TGTGCCAGCAGCGTAGTAGTTCGATCGGGCGGTGAGCAGTTCTTC. The chain employs TRBV9 and TRBJ2-1; no clear D. The CDR3 contains 15 residues. The germline CDR1 and CDR2 sequences are SGDLS and YYNGEE. With 0 bases removed from V and 9 bases from J, the gap between germline ends came to 16 bases.